This T cell receptor beta chain comes out of a study of OX40 agonist ivuxolimab in advanced cancers. Study-wide context: Of mixed ages from roughly 23 to 85 and averaging approximately 60 years, the group was roughly 85% male.

The protocol was immunoSEQ multiplex PCR, while the TCRdb copy is restricted to in-frame clones and leaves out a portion. The data contain roughly 28,000 clones, approximately 84% of them singletons. Samples were taken at baseline and on day 1 of cycles 4 and 7. CDR3 length: 15 amino acids. V lost 2 bases to trimming and J lost 4 bases; unmatched junction nucleotides: 3. CDR1 MNHEY and CDR2 SVGAGI come from the germline V gene. The sample consisted of CD4+ or CD8+ T cells sorted from blood, taken in a trial of the OX40 agonist ivuxolimab. The sequence was obtained from an adult with an advanced solid tumor such as melanoma, head and neck, liver or kidney cancer. The chain uses TRBV6-5 and TRBJ2-5, with 11 bases identical to TRBD1. CDR3 loop: CASSYGGQGVETQYF. The DNA of the CDR3 is TGTGCCAGCAGTTACGGGGGACAGGGGGTAGAGACCCAGTACTTC.